These T cell receptor beta chains were read from a single sample in a study of blood T cell repertoires in COVID-19. TCRdb keeps only in-frame clones here, not all; method: immunoSEQ multiplex PCR. This table has 200,000 or so clones, roughly 91% appearing once. Sequencing used PBMCs or T cells enriched from blood (not recorded which). Every receptor here comes from a man aged 25-45 years in a cohort exposed to, infected with or recovered from COVID-19 (not recorded which). Both conserved end residues are part of each CDR3. The order of the fields is J gene, V gene, CDR3 protein.

TRBJ2-3 | TRBV3-1/TRBV3-2 | CASSQDLDNTDTQYF
TRBJ1-2 | TRBV29-1 | CSALWPGIYGYTF
TRBJ2-7 | TRBV7-8 | CASSLGLARTKTPEQYF
TRBJ2-1 | TRBV9 | CASSVMAGDSYNEQFF
TRBJ2-4 | TRBV14 | CASSQDGLTGTQYF
TRBJ2-1 | TRBV11-3 | CASPRTGGCGYNEQFF
TRBJ1-2 | TRBV10-2 | CASNLQGPYGYTF
TRBJ2-7 | TRBV5-1 | CASSLAPPRQGLSYEQYF
TRBJ1-6 | TRBV6-1 | CASSANTVPYNSPLHF
TRBJ1-1 | TRBV6-1 | CASSEPTRGNTEAFF
TRBJ1-1 | TRBV5-1 | CASSIYGVGNTEAFF
TRBJ1-2 | TRBV19 | CASSRDIYGYTF
TRBJ1-6 | TRBV6-5 | CASSYRSSYNSPLHF
TRBJ2-3 | TRBV24-1 | CATSQAGVTDTQYF
TRBJ2-1 | TRBV3-1/TRBV3-2 | CASSHRSADEQFF
TRBJ2-1 | TRBV5-8 | CASRSWGRTLNEQFF
TRBJ2-7 | TRBV25-1 | CASGSGGQGRYEQYF
TRBJ1-1 | TRBV6-5 | CASSYSTQGLEAFF
TRBJ1-2 | TRBV6-5 | CASSYSGAANYGYTF
TRBJ2-7 | TRBV21-1 | CASSKVGLAGGDYEQYF
TRBJ2-2 | TRBV28 | CASSFGGTGGELFF
TRBJ2-1 | TRBV1 | CTSSQFPHSGVYNEQFF
TRBJ2-1 | TRBV7-3 | CASSPAGGYNEQFF
TRBJ2-3 | TRBV9 | CASSRGLAGAFDTQYF
TRBJ1-6 | TRBV10-1 | CASSARNNSPLHF
TRBJ2-2 | TRBV4-3 | CASSRTTGGINTGELFF
TRBJ2-5 | TRBV3-1/TRBV3-2 | CASTTSGSMETQYF
TRBJ1-5 | TRBV27 | CASSPEPGQGYQPQHF
TRBJ2-7 | TRBV20-1 | CSASGDRGPYYEQYF
TRBJ2-2 | TRBV5-6 | CASSMGLAPGELFF
TRBJ1-1 | TRBV5-8 | CASSLWAVNTEAFF
TRBJ2-2 | TRBV28 | CASLGLAGGAGELFF
TRBJ2-7 | TRBV19 | CASSIGMDEQYF
TRBJ2-2 | TRBV5-6 | CASSSGGPHTGELFF
TRBJ2-3 | TRBV5-4 | CASSDGTSGRGIDTQYF
TRBJ2-7 | TRBV5-3 | CARSLELDEQYF
TRBJ2-1 | TRBV3-1/TRBV3-2 | CASSRQQLAGVYEQFF
TRBJ2-4 | TRBV13 | CASSSRGDIQYF
TRBJ2-7 | TRBV28 | CASSEGSGIAYEQYF
TRBJ2-1 | TRBV11-2 | CASSFGGNEQFF
TRBJ2-1 | TRBV9 | CASSVDSGLSSYNEQFF
TRBJ2-7 | TRBV4-3 | CASSPGTSGRASYEQYF
TRBJ1-1 | TRBV6-1 | CASSLHGGGTEAFF
TRBJ1-2 | TRBV11-2 | CASSPMGGAYGYTF
TRBJ1-1 | TRBV7-9 | CASHSGNTEAFF
TRBJ2-5 | TRBV7-9 | CASIRDSQETQYF
TRBJ2-1 | TRBV4-1 | CASRGMSGRATEQFF
TRBJ2-4 | TRBV6-1 | CASSGPQNIAKNIQYF